A single sample gave rise to the 19 T cell receptor beta chains below, sequenced in a study of patients and donors after allogeneic stem cell transplantation (dated by TCRdb to about 2020). The library was generated by RT-PCR. Sequencing was performed on a NextSeq 550. Clones were called with MiXCR by TCRdb after fastp trimmed the public reads at Q25, and only in-frame beta chains were retained. Each entry is one CDR3 protein sequence, shown with its most common DNA and genes. The sample table records approximately 170,000 distinct CDR3 sequences; approximately 30% of these occur just once. 3.2% of the sample is taken by the ten largest. The sequenced material came from blood, either unsorted or a sorted T cell fraction (not recorded which). Receptors were obtained from a human donor who was either an allogeneic HSCT recipient or a stem cell or donor lymphocyte infusion donor (not recorded which). It is not recorded whose cells these are; they may come from a transplant donor.

This chain connects TRBV20-1 to TRBJ2-1; 10 bases map to TRBD2. The germline CDR1 and CDR2 sequences are DFQATT and SNEGSKA (reference sequence). The CDR3 spans 11 residues. The CDR3 reads CSLAGVYEQFF. CDR3 bases: TGCAGCCTAGCGGGAGTCTATGAGCAGTTCTTC.

This clonotype was counted only a few times. This chain connects TRBV10-3 to TRBJ1-2; D ambiguous. Germline V gene data show CDR1 as ENHRY and CDR2 as SYGVKD. The CDR3 consists of 14 residues. V lost 4 bases and J lost 4, with 13 bases in between. CDR3 residues: CAISGAGSLYGYTF. The CDR3 DNA is TGTGCCATCAGTGGAGCCGGCAGCCTCTATGGCTACACCTTC.

V is TRBV11-3 and J is TRBJ2-1, with 8 bases identical to TRBD2. The V segment lost 2 bases and the J segment 4 bases; nucleotides outside the gene matches: 4. The CDR3 loop spans 15 amino acids. CDR1 SGHNT and CDR2 YENEEA come from the germline V gene. The DNA for the CDR3 is TGTGCCAGCAGCTTAAGCCGGGAGGGTTACAATGAGCAGTTCTTC. It yields the protein CASSLSREGYNEQFF.

There are many counts of this clonotype. The chain couples TRBV2 to TRBJ1-4; no firm D call. Per the germline V gene, CDR1 is SNHLY and CDR2 is FYNNEI. The CDR3 consists of 14 residues. Trimming cost V 4 bases and J 1 base, with 7 bases left between them. CDR3 nucleotide sequence: TGTGCCAGCAGTGCTCCAGGAACTAATGAAAAACTGTTTTTT. Translated: CASSAPGTNEKLFF. The full variable domain, with the rest looked up from reference TRBV2 and TRBJ1-4, is EPEVTQTPSHQVTQMGQEVILRCVPISNHLYFYWYRQILGQKVEFLVSFYNNEISEKSEIFDDQFSVERPDGSNFTLKIRSTKLEDSAMYFCASSAPGTNEKLFFGSGTQLSVL.

This clonotype has ten or more counts. This sequence joins TRBV4-2 and TRBJ1-1; TRBD1 matches 8 bases. After removal of 5 bases from V and 1 base from J, the junction contained 6 bases not matched to a gene. This CDR3 has 15 amino acids. The germline gives CDR1 LGHNA, CDR2 YNFKEQ. The CDR3 sequence is CASSKGQGWNTEAFF. The CDR3 region has the DNA TGTGCCAGCAGCAAAGGACAGGGTTGGAACACTGAAGCTTTCTTT.

This chain joins TRBV6-5 and TRBJ2-3, with D possibly matching TRBD2 (6 bases). Looked up from germline, CDR1 is MNHEY and CDR2 is SVGAGI. The CDR3 runs 14 residues. The germline V and J ends were trimmed by 6 bases and 2 bases, with 12 bases remaining between them. The CDR3 DNA reads as TGTGCCAGCAGACTGGGAGGCTACACAGATACGCAGTATTTT. It encodes CASRLGGYTDTQYF.

The V and J genes are TRBV4-3 and TRBJ2-4; 8 bases fit TRBD2. This CDR3 contains 16 residues. Germline CDR1 reads LGHNA; CDR2 reads YSLEER. The trim removed 3 bases at V and 5 bases at J, leaving 9 bases unmatched. The CDR3 region has the DNA TGCGCCAGCAGCCACCAACTAGCGCGGGGGGAAAACATTCAGTACTTC. It codes for CASSHQLARGENIQYF.

The chain employs TRBV20-1 and TRBJ2-1, with 7 bases that match TRBD1. Germline V lookup: CDR1 DFQATT, CDR2 SNEGSKA (reference sequence). This CDR3 region has 17 residues. V lost 1 base, J lost 4 bases, and 13 bases stayed unmatched. CDR3 protein: CSARGTGPGMGYNEQFF. For the CDR3, the DNA is TGCAGTGCTAGAGGGACAGGCCCCGGGATGGGATACAATGAGCAGTTCTTC.

The chain is built from TRBV27 and TRBJ2-1, with D perhaps TRBD1 (6 bases). Germline loops: CDR1 MNHEY, CDR2 SMNVEV (reference sequence). Trimming left V 5 bases short and J 7 bases short, with 18 bases between. The CDR3 contains 15 residues. In DNA, the CDR3 is TGTGCCAGCAGTACTACAGGGCTCGCGCTAAATGAGCAGTTCTTC. Residues: CASSTTGLALNEQFF.

This chain links TRBV20-1 with TRBJ2-2; TRBD1 is a possible D gene (5 bases). V was clipped by 2 bases and J by 1 base, with 8 bases between them. The CDR3 spans 14 residues. Germline CDR1 is DFQATT and CDR2 is SNEGSKA (reference sequence). CDR3 coding DNA: TGCAGTGCTAGATTTCAGGGGAACACCGGGGAGCTGTTTTTT. Translation: CSARFQGNTGELFF.

This clonotype was recorded a few times. V and J are TRBV9 and TRBJ1-2; the D gene is possibly TRBD1 (5 bases). Trimming left V 0 bases short and J 5 bases short, with 8 bases between. Per the germline V gene, CDR1 is SGDLS and CDR2 is YYNGEE. The CDR3 has 13 amino acids. The CDR3 loop reads CASSVGGGYGYTF. The CDR3 nucleotides are TGTGCCAGCAGCGTAGGCGGGGGTTATGGCTACACCTTC.

The chain recombines TRBV4-3 with TRBJ1-6; D gene uncertain. The CDR3 contains 16 residues. Germline loops: CDR1 LGHNA, CDR2 YSLEER. V was shortened by 5 bases and J by 0 bases, with 11 bases between the two germline ends. CDR3 sequence (DNA): TGCGCCAGCAGCGGCCGGGCCAGCTCCTATAATTCACCCCTCCACTTT. Amino acid sequence: CASSGRASSYNSPLHF.

This clonotype was counted a few times. V is TRBV9 and J is TRBJ1-1; no firm D call. The CDR3 extends over 16 amino acids. With 0 bases removed from V and 4 bases from J, the gap between germline ends came to 16 bases. Germline V gives CDR1 SGDLS, CDR2 YYNGEE. CDR3 sequence (DNA): TGTGCCAGCAGCGTAGGGTACGGGATTGGGAGCACTGAAGCTTTCTTT. It yields the protein CASSVGYGIGSTEAFF.

CDR3 coding DNA: TGCAGTGCTAGAGATTCAGGGCTAAATCAGCCCCAGCATTTT. Its protein product is CSARDSGLNQPQHF. The rearrangement joins TRBV20-1 to TRBJ1-5, with a tentative D call TRBD1 (5 bases). The CDR3 is 14 amino acids. Trimming left V 0 bases short and J 4 bases short, with 10 bases between. Germline assignment: CDR1 DFQATT and CDR2 SNEGSKA (reference sequence).

The chain uses TRBV6-5 and TRBJ2-7, with 10 bases aligning to TRBD2. Germline V gives CDR1 MNHEY, CDR2 SVGAGI. The length of the CDR3 is 14 residues. Trimming at V came to 7 bases and at J to 3 bases, leaving 6 bases not matched to a gene. CDR3 region: CASIGVAGGYEQYF. CDR3 nucleotides: TGTGCCAGCATAGGGGTAGCGGGAGGCTACGAGCAGTACTTC.

V and J are TRBV5-1 and TRBJ2-7, with TRBD1 as a possible D gene (6 bases). Germline V lookup: CDR1 SGHRS, CDR2 YFSETQ. The CDR3 is made up of 13 amino acids. The V end lost 4 bases, the J end lost 7 bases, and 15 bases lay between the germline ends. CDR3: CASSPGTQGEQYF. DNA for the CDR3: TGCGCCAGCAGCCCCGGGACCCAGGGGGAGCAGTACTTC.

The rearrangement links TRBV20-1 to TRBJ1-2; a possible D gene is TRBD1 (6 bases). Trimming cost V 2 bases and J 7 bases, with 11 bases left between them. The CDR3 totals 12 residues. The germline V gene has CDR1 DFQATT and CDR2 SNEGSKA (reference sequence). The CDR3 sequence is CSARMAGVGYTF. The CDR3 bases are TGCAGTGCTAGAATGGCAGGGGTTGGCTACACCTTC.

This clonotype was seen only a few times. The V and J genes are TRBV7-2 and TRBJ1-4; 7 nucleotides align to TRBD1. This CDR3 contains 15 residues. CDR1 SGHTA and CDR2 FQGNSA come from the germline V gene. With V trimmed by 4 bases and J by 1 base, 3 bases remained unmatched. The CDR3 nucleotides are TGTGCCAGCAGCTCCCACAGGGGAACTAATGAAAAACTGTTTTTT. This gives the protein CASSSHRGTNEKLFF.

The genes are TRBV20-1 and TRBJ1-5; D perhaps matches TRBD1 (5 bases). Germline loops: CDR1 DFQATT, CDR2 SNEGSKA (reference sequence). The CDR3 consists of 16 residues. Trimming took off 5 bases at V and 5 bases at J, with 22 bases between the two ends. The CDR3 DNA sequence: TGCAGTGCTCCGACGGCCAGACAGTCCTGGTATCAGCCCCAGCATTTT. Its protein product is CSAPTARQSWYQPQHF.